The sequence of this TCR beta chain was determined in a study of CD8+ T cells in alopecia areata (dated by TCRdb to the late 2010s). With respect to the entire study: Treated patients were enrolled in an open-label pilot trial of oral tofacitinib, 5 to 10 mg twice daily, for moderate-to-severe alopecia areata. Patients stayed on tofacitinib for 6 to 18 months and then had 6 months of follow-up off drug so that delayed response and recurrence could be assessed. In both human patients and the C3H/HeJ mouse model, the study applied high-throughput TCRbeta sequencing to look at T cell clonal expansion in alopecia areata. On the human side, TCRbeta sequencing was run on scalp tissue and on sorted CD4+ and CD8+ peripheral blood T cells from healthy controls and from alopecia areata patients with either patchy or totalis/universalis disease. Biopsies were taken from tofacitinib-treated patients at baseline and at 4 and 24 weeks of treatment, and a later scalp biopsy was taken in several of the tofacitinib-treated patients. Clonality in the scalp was compared among normal scalp (n=4), patchy alopecia areata scalp (n=8), and alopecia totalis/universalis scalp (n=8). RNA came from the PAXgene miRNA kit for fixed scalp, the miRNeasy kit for PBMCs, and the RNeasy kit for mouse skin. immunoSEQ multiplex PCR using 35 Vbeta forward primers and 13 Jbeta reverse primers was used to amplify TCRbeta CDR3 regions. Study-level results and caveats: Higher clonality and more expanded CD8+ clones were observed in lesional scalp than in normal scalp, particularly in alopecia totalis/universalis, a finding suggestive of antigenic drive. Shared TCR sequences between patients were less evident than in mice, which may be partly attributable to HLA diversity in the patient population. Unlike mouse skin, where gammadelta T cells dominate, normal human skin contains resident alphabeta T cells that get sequenced too, which complicates analysis of the scalp TCR repertoire.

From alopecia areata patients, peripheral blood was collected along with lesional scalp punch biopsies. PBMCs were isolated by density centrifugation and stained for CD3, CD4 and CD8, and CD4+ and CD8+ T cells were sorted on a FACSAria. Worth noting for this clone: Its antigen is still unknown. No quality values exist for individual bases; no much larger clone is one base distant.

Trimming accounts for 3 bases at V and 8 bases at J, while the number of junction bases matched to no gene is 8. Via the germline V gene, CDR1 is LGHNA and CDR2 YSLEER. The CDR3 runs 15 amino acids, cysteine and phenylalanine included. This entry keeps only the CDR3 DNA: 45 bases, framed from base 1. The method behind the library was the immunoSEQ multiplex PCR assay. To provide template for TCR sequencing, every sample had RNA extracted and reverse transcribed into cDNA. First-strand cDNA was synthesized using SuperScript III with a 2:1 mix of oligo-dT and random hexamers. A synthetic immune receptor repertoire was used to measure amplification bias, and any remaining bias was corrected computationally. Processing in the source paper ran as follows. After raw reads were preprocessed to remove errors, the CDR3 was defined following IMGT conventions as running from the conserved cysteine to phenylalanine. Clonality was computed by normalizing Shannon entropy by log2 of the number of productive unique TCRs and subtracting the result from 1. CD4 or CD8 identity of scalp clones was inferred by cross-referencing scalp TCRbeta sequences with sorted blood CD4 and CD8 repertoires. This is the immuneACCESS table as TCRdb keeps it, with only in-frame sequences that have V and J called. A part of the clones is gone; compared with another copy, unresolved V genes explain less than half, and the rest is unexplained. V and J calls and clone size are copied from that table; D and trimming were computed from the DNA. The sample table contains more than 85,000 clones; only one count was recorded for 35% to 50% of them. The ten largest clones capture about 0.79% of the sample.

The V gene is TRBV4-3 and the J gene is TRBJ1-2; 11 bases in the junction line up with TRBD1. This receptor was taken from a human donor with alopecia areata. The sample consisted of CD4+ T cells sorted from blood. The DNA sequence follows: TGCGCCAGCAGCCACAGCGCGGGACAGGGGGGCGGCTACACCTTC. Translated, it reads CASSHSAGQGGGYTF.